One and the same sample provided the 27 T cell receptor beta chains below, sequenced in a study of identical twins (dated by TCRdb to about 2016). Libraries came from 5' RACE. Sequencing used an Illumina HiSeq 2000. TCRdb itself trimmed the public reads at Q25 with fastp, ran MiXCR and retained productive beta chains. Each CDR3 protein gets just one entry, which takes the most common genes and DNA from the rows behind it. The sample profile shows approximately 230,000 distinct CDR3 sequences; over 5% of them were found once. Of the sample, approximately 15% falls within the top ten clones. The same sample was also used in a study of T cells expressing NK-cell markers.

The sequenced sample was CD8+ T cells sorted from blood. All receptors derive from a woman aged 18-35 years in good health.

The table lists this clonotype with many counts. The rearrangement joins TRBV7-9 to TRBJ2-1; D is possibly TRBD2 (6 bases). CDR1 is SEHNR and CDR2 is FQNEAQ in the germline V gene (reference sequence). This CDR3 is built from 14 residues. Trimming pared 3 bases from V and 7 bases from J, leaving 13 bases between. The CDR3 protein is CASSFLRGENEQFF. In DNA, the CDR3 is TGTGCCAGCAGCTTCTTGCGGGGTGAGAATGAGCAGTTCTTC.

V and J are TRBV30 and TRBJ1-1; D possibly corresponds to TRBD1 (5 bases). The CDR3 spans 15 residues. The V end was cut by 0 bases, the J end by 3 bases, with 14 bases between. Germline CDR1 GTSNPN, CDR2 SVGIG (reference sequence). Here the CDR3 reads CAWSVPDSRYTEAFF. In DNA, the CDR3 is TGTGCCTGGAGTGTCCCCGACAGCCGATACACTGAAGCTTTCTTT.

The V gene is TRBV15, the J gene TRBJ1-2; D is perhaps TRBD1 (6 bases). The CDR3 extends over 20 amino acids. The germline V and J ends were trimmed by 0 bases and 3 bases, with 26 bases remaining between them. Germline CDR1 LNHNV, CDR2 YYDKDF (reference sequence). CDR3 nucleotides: TGTGCCACCAGCAGAGAGGGGGCCACGGCAGAGGCCCACAACTACTATGGCTACACCTTC. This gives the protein CATSREGATAEAHNYYGYTF.

CDR3 in amino acids: CASSTSVGAGELFF. CDR3 DNA: TGTGCCAGCAGTACTTCTGTGGGAGCCGGGGAGCTGTTTTTT. The V gene is TRBV6-5, the J gene TRBJ2-2; tentatively, D is TRBD2 (5 bases). Trimming took off 5 bases at V and 6 bases at J, with 13 bases between the two ends. The CDR3 contains 14 residues. Germline V gives CDR1 MNHEY, CDR2 SVGAGI.

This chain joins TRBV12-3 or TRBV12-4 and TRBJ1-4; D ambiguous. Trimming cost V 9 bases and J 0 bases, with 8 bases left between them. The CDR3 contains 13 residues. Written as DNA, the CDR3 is TGTGCCAGTGGTGGGACAACTAATGAAAAACTGTTTTTT. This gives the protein CASGGTTNEKLFF.

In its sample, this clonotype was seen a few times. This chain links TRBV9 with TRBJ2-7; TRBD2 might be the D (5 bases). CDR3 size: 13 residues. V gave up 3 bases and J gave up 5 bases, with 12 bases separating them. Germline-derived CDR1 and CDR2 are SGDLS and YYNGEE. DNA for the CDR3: TGTGCCAGCAGCGATCCAACTAGGAACGAGCAGTACTTC. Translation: CASSDPTRNEQYF.

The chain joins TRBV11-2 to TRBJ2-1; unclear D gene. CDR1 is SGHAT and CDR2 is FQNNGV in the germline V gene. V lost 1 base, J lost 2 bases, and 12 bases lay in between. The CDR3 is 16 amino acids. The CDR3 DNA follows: TGTGCCAGCAGCTTAGGGGGTTCCGACCCCTACAATGAGCAGTTCTTC. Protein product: CASSLGGSDPYNEQFF.

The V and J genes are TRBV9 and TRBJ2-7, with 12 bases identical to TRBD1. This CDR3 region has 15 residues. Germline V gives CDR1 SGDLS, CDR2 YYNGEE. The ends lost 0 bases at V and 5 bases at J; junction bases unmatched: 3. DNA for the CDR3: TGTGCCAGCAGCGTAGCTGGGACAGGGGGCGACGAGCAGTACTTC. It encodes CASSVAGTGGDEQYF.

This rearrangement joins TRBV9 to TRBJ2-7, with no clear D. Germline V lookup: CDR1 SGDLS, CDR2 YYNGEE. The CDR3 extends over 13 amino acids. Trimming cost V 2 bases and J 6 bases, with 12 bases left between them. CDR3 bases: TGTGCCAGCAGCGTGGTAGCAGACTCCGAGCAGTACTTC. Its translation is CASSVVADSEQYF.

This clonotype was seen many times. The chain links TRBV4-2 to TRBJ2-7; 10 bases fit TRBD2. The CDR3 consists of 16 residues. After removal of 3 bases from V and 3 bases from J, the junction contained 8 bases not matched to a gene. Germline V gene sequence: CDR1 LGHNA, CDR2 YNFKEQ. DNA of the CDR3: TGTGCCAGCAGCCACCGCCTAGCGGGAGTGAACTACGAGCAGTACTTC. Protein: CASSHRLAGVNYEQYF.

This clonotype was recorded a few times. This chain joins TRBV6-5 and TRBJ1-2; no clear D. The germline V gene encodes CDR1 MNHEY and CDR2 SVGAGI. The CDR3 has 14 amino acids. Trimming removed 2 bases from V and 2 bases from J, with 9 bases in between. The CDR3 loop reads CASSYLAGNYGYTF. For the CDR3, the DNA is TGTGCCAGCAGTTACCTGGCAGGCAACTATGGCTACACCTTC.

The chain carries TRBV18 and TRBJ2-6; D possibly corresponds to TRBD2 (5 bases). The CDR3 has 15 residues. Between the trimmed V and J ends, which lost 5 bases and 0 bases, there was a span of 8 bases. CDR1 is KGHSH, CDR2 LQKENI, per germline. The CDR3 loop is CASSGGRSGANVLTF. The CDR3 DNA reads TGTGCCAGCTCAGGCGGGCGCTCTGGGGCCAACGTCCTGACTTTC.

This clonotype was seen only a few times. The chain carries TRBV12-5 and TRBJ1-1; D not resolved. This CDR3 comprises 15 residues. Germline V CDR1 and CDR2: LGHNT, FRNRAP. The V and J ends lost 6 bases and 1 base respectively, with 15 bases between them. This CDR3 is CASGGGLLRNTEAFF. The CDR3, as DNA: TGTGCTAGTGGCGGCGGGCTTCTAAGGAACACTGAAGCTTTCTTT.

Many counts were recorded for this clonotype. The DNA for the CDR3 is TGCGCCAGCAGCCGGGAGGGGACAGGGTTCCACATTCAGTACTTC. Amino acids: CASSREGTGFHIQYF. The gene calls are TRBV5-1 and TRBJ2-4; D may be TRBD1 (9 bases). Per the germline V gene, CDR1 is SGHRS and CDR2 is YFSETQ. V was pared by 4 bases and J by 8 bases, with 19 bases between. The CDR3 length is 15 residues.

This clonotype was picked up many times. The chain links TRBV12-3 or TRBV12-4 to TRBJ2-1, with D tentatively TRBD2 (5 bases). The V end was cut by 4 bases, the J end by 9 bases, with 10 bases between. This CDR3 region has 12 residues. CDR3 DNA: TGTGCCAGCAGTTCCGGACTTATTGAGCAGTTCTTC. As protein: CASSSGLIEQFF.

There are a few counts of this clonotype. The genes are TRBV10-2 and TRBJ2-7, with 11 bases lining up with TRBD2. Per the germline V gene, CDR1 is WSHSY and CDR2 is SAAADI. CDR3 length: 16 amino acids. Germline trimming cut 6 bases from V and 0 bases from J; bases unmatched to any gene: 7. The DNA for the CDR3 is TGCGCCAGCAGCGGACTAGCGGGTTTGTTCTCCTACGAGCAGTACTTC. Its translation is CASSGLAGLFSYEQYF.

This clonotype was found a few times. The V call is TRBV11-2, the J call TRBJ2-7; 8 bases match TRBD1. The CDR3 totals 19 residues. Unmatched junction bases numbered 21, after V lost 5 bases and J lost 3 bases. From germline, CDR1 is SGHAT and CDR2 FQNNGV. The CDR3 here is CASSDRPPRTGSLGYEQYF. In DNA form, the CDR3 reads TGTGCCAGCAGCGATAGACCTCCGAGGACAGGGTCATTGGGCTACGAGCAGTACTTC.

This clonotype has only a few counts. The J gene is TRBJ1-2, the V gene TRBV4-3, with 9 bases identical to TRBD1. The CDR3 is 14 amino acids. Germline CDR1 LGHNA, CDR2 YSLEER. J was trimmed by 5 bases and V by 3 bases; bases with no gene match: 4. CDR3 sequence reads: CASSQGQGWYGYTF. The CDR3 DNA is TGCGCCAGCAGCCAGGGACAGGGATGGTATGGCTACACCTTC.

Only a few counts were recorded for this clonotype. CDR3 protein: CASSGGDYAYEQYF. The CDR3 region has the DNA TGTGCCAGCAGCGGGGGGGATTACGCCTACGAGCAGTACTTC. The chain employs TRBV9 and TRBJ2-7; possibly TRBD2 for D (6 bases). The CDR3 length is 14 residues. Looked up from germline, CDR1 is SGDLS and CDR2 is YYNGEE. V was trimmed by 3 bases and J by 2 bases, leaving 12 bases between them.

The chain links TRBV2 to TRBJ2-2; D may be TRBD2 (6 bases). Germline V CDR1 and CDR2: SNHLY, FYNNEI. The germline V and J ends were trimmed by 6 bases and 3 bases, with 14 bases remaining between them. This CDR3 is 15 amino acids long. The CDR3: CASRDGSKDTGELFF. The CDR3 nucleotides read TGTGCCAGCAGAGACGGGAGTAAAGACACCGGGGAGCTGTTTTTT.

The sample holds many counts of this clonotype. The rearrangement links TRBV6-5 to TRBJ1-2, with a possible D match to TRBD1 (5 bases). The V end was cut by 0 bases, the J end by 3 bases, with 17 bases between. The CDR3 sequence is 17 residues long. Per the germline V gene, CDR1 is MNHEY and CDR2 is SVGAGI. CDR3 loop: CASSYSSLGDPHYGYTF. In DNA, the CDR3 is TGTGCCAGCAGTTACTCTAGCTTGGGGGACCCCCACTATGGCTACACCTTC.

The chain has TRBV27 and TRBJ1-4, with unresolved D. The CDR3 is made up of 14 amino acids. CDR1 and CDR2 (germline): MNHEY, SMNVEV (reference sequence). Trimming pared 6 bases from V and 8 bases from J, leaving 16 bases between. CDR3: CASSPGYTGEKLFF. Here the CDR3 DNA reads TGTGCCAGCAGCCCTGGGTATACGGGGGAAAAACTGTTTTTT.

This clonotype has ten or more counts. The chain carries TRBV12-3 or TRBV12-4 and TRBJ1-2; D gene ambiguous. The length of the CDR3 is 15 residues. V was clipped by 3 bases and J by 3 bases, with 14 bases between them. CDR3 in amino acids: CASSFLPGYDYGYTF. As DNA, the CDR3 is TGTGCCAGCAGTTTTCTCCCGGGGTACGACTATGGCTACACCTTC.

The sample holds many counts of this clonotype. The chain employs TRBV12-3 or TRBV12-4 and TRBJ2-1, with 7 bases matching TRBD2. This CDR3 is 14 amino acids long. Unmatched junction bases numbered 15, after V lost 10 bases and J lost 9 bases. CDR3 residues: CATAVGGDMGEQFF. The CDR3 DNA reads TGTGCCACCGCTGTTGGGGGGGATATGGGTGAGCAGTTCTTC.

Here the CDR3 DNA reads TGCGCCAGCAGCCAAGCCAGGTACACATACAATGAGCAGTTCTTC. This encodes CASSQARYTYNEQFF. This chain links TRBV4-1 with TRBJ2-1; D ambiguous. The CDR3 contains 15 residues. With 1 base removed from V and 4 bases from J, the gap between germline ends came to 11 bases. Germline V CDR1 and CDR2: MGHRA, YSYEKL.

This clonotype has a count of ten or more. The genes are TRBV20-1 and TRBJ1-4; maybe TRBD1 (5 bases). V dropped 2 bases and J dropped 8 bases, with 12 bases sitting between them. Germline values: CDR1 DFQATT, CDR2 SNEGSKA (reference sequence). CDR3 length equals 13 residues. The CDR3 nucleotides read TGCAGTGCTAGACAGGGTGATTTCGAAAAACTGTTTTTT. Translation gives CSARQGDFEKLFF.

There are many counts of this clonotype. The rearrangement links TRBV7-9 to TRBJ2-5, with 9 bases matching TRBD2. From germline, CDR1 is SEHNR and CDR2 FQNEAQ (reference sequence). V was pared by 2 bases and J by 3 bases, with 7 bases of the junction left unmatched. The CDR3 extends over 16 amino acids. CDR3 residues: CASSLWGGRAEETQYF. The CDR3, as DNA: TGTGCCAGCAGCTTATGGGGCGGGAGGGCAGAAGAGACCCAGTACTTC.